Listed below are T cell receptor beta chains from one sample, sequenced in a study of shared clonotypes between healthy human individuals. Sequenced by immunoSEQ multiplex PCR; TCRdb stores in-frame clones only, minus some. Counted here are millions of clones, over 85% occurring once; the ten biggest clones make up 0.1% to 0.15%. Sequenced material: naive CD4+ T cells sorted from blood. The source is a man aged 18 to 30 in good health. Each CDR3 is given with its conserved first and last residue. D genes are given only for firm matches.

D,V,CDR3
-,TRBV27,CASGSTEPQHF
-,TRBV18,CASSLQDLNTEAFF
-,TRBV10-1,CASTSRVDTGELFF
-,TRBV6-1,CASRPDLANYGYTF
-,TRBV7-2,CASSLVGVGYGYTF
-,TRBV6-5,CASSRHNEQFF
-,TRBV25-1,CASIPSGLKWEAFF
TRBD2,TRBV18,CASSPPLAGGQETQYF
TRBD1,TRBV5-1,CASSTGTGNQETQYF
TRBD1,TRBV7-7,CASSAGTGVTPTDTQYF
-,TRBV10-2,CASIYEQYF
TRBD1,TRBV28,CASSLGTVNTEAFF
-,TRBV11-2,CASSLGYGGGVSNQPQHF
-,TRBV7-2,CASSRGFTDFEQYF
-,TRBV9,CASSSRQLNTEAFF
-,TRBV28,CASRPPGLTTGELFF
-,TRBV20-1,CSARDLYEQFF
-,TRBV19,CASGTFIEQFF
TRBD2,TRBV11-2,CASSFGGGPYEQYF
-,TRBV7-9,CASTPDSPHVEQYF
TRBD2,TRBV5-4,CASSSRLAGVLDTQYF
-,TRBV6-1,CASSEGLLGSYTF
-,TRBV10-1,CASSEGDTQYF
-,TRBV5-1,CASLSGTANTGELFF
TRBD1,TRBV2,CASRPPGQGNEQFF
TRBD1,TRBV5-4,CASSHPGQGNSAGGSEAFF
TRBD2,TRBV9,CASSVAAGDSTDTQYF
-,TRBV5-1,CASSTGSNYGYTF
-,TRBV18,CASSPHGGGTEAFF
-,TRBV7-9,CASSRDYNEQFF
-,TRBV5-5,CASSSSGTNTGELFF
-,TRBV7-9,CASSLVAVREQYF
-,TRBV5-1,CASSLLQGTYEQYF
-,TRBV18,CASSPPRVGSYNEQFF
-,TRBV19,CASSIPTVPNYGYTF
TRBD2,TRBV6-6,CASSDLAGGSNEQFF
-,TRBV28,CASSLRGPNTEAFF
-,TRBV7-2,CASSLVLDGTIRNEQFF
-,TRBV6-5,CASSYDGVLGSPLHF
-,TRBV30,CAWTPPQGPPGELFF
-,TRBV5-6,CASSLRGEQYF
-,TRBV14,CASSHPVVSGNTIYF
TRBD2,TRBV4-1,CASSQISGGAGDTQYF
-,TRBV2,CASSRELDTLTDTQYF
-,TRBV5-1,CASSLLSSIGDTQYF
TRBD1,TRBV2,CASSASGQRKNTEAFF
TRBD1,TRBV7-8,CASSRGQGNSPLHF
-,TRBV6-5,CASTWTVADEKLFF
-,TRBV29-1,CSVGWATNEKLFF
TRBD2,TRBV7-9,CASSVTRPGGTPYF
TRBD2,TRBV28,CASSSGTSGGGEQFF